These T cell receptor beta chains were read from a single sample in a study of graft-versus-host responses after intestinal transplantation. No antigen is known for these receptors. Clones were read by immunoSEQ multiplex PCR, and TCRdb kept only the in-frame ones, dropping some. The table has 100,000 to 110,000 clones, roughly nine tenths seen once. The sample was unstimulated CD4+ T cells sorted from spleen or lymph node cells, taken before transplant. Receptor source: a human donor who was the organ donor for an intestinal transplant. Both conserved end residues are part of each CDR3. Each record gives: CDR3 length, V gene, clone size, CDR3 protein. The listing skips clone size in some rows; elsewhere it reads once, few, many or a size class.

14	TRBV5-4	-	CASHTLTQNTEAFF
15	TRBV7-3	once	CASSRQDFFQETQYF
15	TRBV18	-	CASSPGGTGSGELFF
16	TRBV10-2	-	CASSESSLAGTYEQYF
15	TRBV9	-	CASKLRGGVNQPQHF
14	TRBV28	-	CASSSWTRGNTIYF
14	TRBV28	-	CASSSGPFTDTQYF
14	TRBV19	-	CASQTRGDTGELFF
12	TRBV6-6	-	CASSYSGQPQHF
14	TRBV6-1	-	CASSAMGVDSPLHF
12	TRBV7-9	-	CASSRGLGGQFF
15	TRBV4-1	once	CASSQEGAGRAQQYF
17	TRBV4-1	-	CASSHRTLGQGAYEQYF
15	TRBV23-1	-	CASSQSPSRLMEQYF
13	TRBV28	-	CASFEGQPYGYTF
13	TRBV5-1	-	CASSLSGAGTQYF
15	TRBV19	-	CASSPPTVGGTEAFF